Described below is a single T cell receptor (beta chain) sequence and its context. With 5 bases clipped from V and 8 bases from J, the junction kept 8 bases outside the gene matches. The CDR3 consists of 16 residues. In germline, CDR1 is SGHVS, CDR2 FQNEAQ. The assay was immunoSEQ multiplex PCR, and TCRdb's table has in-frame clones only and misses some. This sample has around 1.9 million clones; about 93% occur once, and the top ten carry over 1.5%. Naive CD8 cells lacked CD45RO, underwent positive selection for CCR7 and left out terminally differentiated effector memory CD45RA+ cells. The source of the sample is a study of shared clonotypes between healthy human individuals.

Input material: naive CD8+ T cells from PBMCs. The sequence came from a man aged 18 to 30 in good health. Some clones in this sample may be carry-over from other donors' samples. The V gene is TRBV7-8, the J gene TRBJ2-1, with 14 bases fitting TRBD2. CDR3 coding DNA: TGTGCCAGCAGCAGTACACCGGGACTAGCGGGAGATGAGCAGTTCTTC. Amino acids: CASSSTPGLAGDEQFF.